The TCR beta chain described here comes from a study of cytomegalovirus exposure and HLA in healthy donors. Study-wide findings and caveats: In an earlier analysis, about 90% or about 30%: the productive usage of most TCR beta V segments. Information on immune exposure was restricted to one variable (CMV serostatus). Per a later analysis, HLA-associated TCR beta chains showed more clonal expansion than other, equally common TCR beta chains.

Donors in the study were healthy people who gave bone marrow. V was clipped by 6 bases and J by 4 bases, with 18 bases between them. The CDR3 is made up of 15 amino acids. Germline V gene sequence: CDR1 KGHSH, CDR2 LQKENI. This clone was seen more than once but under ten times. The antigen is undetermined. The primer mix had 60 Vbeta and 13 Jbeta primers. Clones were read by immunoSEQ multiplex PCR, and TCRdb kept only the in-frame ones, dropping some. The sample lists approximately 140,000 clones, less than 80% occurring once. This chain connects TRBV18 to TRBJ2-5, with TRBD1 as a possible D gene (5 bases). The sequence derives from a woman aged 50 to 60 in good health and CMV-seropositive. The material sequenced was PBMCs. The DNA of the CDR3 is TGTGCCAGCTCCCCCACGCAGGGTATAGGAGAGACCCAGTACTTC. This encodes CASSPTQGIGETQYF.